The 8 T cell receptor beta chains below were found in one sample sequenced in a study of metastatic and nonmetastatic thyroid tumors. No patient had received any treatment before thyroid surgery. MiXCR reprocessed the PCR reads for TCRdb. Of approximately 69,000 clones in the sample, approximately 14% were seen once. The sequenced sample was blood. The receptors shown here come from a male donor with papillary thyroid cancer or a benign thyroid nodule (not recorded which). Some clones in this sample may be carry-over from other donors' samples.

This clone was recorded at least ten times. This sample includes further DNA sequences coding for the same CDR3. The chain employs TRBV27 and TRBJ2-7, with TRBD1 as a possible D gene (7 bases). The germline gives CDR1 MNHEY, CDR2 SMNVEV (reference sequence). The CDR3 loop spans 14 amino acids. The V gene lost 5 bases and the J gene lost 2 bases, with 13 bases spanning the gap. CDR3 sequence: CASSVQGGAYEQYV. CDR3 DNA: TGTGCCAGCAGTGTGCAGGGGGGAGCCTACGAGCAGTACGTC.

This clone was seen at least ten times. V and J are TRBV29-1 and TRBJ1-2; D is possibly TRBD1 (6 bases). The CDR3 spans 14 residues. V was pared by 0 bases and J by 4 bases, with 12 bases between. Germline V lookup: CDR1 SQVTM, CDR2 ANQGSEA. CDR3 nucleotide sequence: TGCAGCGTTGAAGATAGGGGGGGATTCTATGGCTACACCTTC. As protein: CSVEDRGGFYGYTF.

This clone was detected many times. The V and J genes are TRBV7-8 and TRBJ1-1; D is possibly TRBD1 (6 bases). Germline CDR1 and CDR2: SGHVS and FQNEAQ. CDR3 length equals 14 residues. Trimming shortened V by 5 bases and J by 0 bases, and 10 bases separated the two germline ends. CDR3 sequence reads: CASSPGVMNTEAFF. The CDR3 DNA sequence: TGTGCCAGCAGCCCAGGGGTAATGAACACTGAAGCTTTCTTT.

This clone was recorded many times. The chain carries TRBV5-1 and TRBJ2-7; the D is unclear. The CDR3 extends over 11 amino acids. V lost 0 bases, J lost 6 bases, and 4 bases lay in between. Germline loops: CDR1 SGHRS, CDR2 YFSETQ. The CDR3 DNA is TGCGCCAGCAGCTTGGTTTCCGAGCAGTACGTC. Translation: CASSLVSEQYV.

There are many counts of this clone. CDR3 sequence reads: CASSLRVRMISGANVLTF. Here the CDR3 DNA reads TGTGCCAGCAGCTTGAGGGTTCGGATGATCTCTGGGGCCAACGTCCTGACTTTC. J is TRBJ2-6 and V is TRBV5-6; unclear D gene. The germline V gene encodes CDR1 SGHDT and CDR2 YYEEEE. V dropped 1 base and J dropped 0 bases, with 14 bases sitting between them. This CDR3 contains 18 residues.

This clone was observed at least ten times. This sequence joins TRBV19 and TRBJ2-1, with D maybe TRBD2 (5 bases). The CDR3 spans 14 residues. Germline CDR1 is LNHDA and CDR2 is SQIVND (reference sequence). Trimming shortened V by 2 bases and J by 10 bases, and 15 bases separated the two germline ends. The CDR3 loop reads CASSIILVATEQFF. The CDR3 nucleotides are TGTGCCAGTAGTATAATACTAGTAGCAACCGAGCAGTTCTTC.

This clone was seen at least ten times. The chain joins TRBV6-1 to TRBJ1-2; no clear D gene. The CDR3 sequence is 13 residues long. From germline, CDR1 is MNHNS and CDR2 SASEGT. With 1 base removed from V and 9 bases from J, the gap between germline ends came to 12 bases. CDR3 coding DNA: TGTGCCAGCAGTGAAGACGGACCCGGGAGCTACACCTTC. Translated: CASSEDGPGSYTF.

A word on this clone: It is likely a read error, because the conserved phenylalanine at the end of the CDR3 is missing. This chain connects TRBV20-1 to TRBJ1-2, with no clear D. Germline V lookup: CDR1 DFQATT, CDR2 SNEGSKA (reference sequence). There are 14 residues in the CDR3. Trimming stripped 0 bases from V and 8 bases from J, with 16 bases between. CDR3 in amino acids: CSARDPTVLTGYTL. In DNA, the CDR3 is TGCAGTGCTAGAGACCCCACAGTTCTTACGGGCTACACCTTA.